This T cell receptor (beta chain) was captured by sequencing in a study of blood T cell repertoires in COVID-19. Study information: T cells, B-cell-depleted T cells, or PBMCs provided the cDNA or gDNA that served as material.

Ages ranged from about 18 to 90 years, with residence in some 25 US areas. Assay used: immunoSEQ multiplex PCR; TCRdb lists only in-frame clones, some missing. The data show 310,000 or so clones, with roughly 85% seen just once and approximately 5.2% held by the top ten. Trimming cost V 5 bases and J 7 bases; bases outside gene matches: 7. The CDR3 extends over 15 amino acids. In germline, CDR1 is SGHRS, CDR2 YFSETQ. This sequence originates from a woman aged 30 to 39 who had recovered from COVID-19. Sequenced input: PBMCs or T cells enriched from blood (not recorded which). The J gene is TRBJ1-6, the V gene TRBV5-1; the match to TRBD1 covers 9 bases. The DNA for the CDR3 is TGCGCCAGCAGATTAACGACAGGGGGGAATTCACCCCTCCACTTT. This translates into CASRLTTGGNSPLHF.